This entry lists 12 T cell receptor beta chains sequenced from one sample in a study of T cell responses to AZD1222 COVID-19 vaccine. Method: immunoSEQ multiplex PCR; TCRdb's copy keeps in-frame clones and lacks some. The sample carries under 200,000 clones, less than 95% recorded once. This specimen consisted of peripheral blood, obtained on day 0 of AZD1222 vaccination. These receptors all stem from an adult in good health.

J is TRBJ1-1 and V is TRBV18, with 7 positions matching TRBD1. With V trimmed by 0 bases and J by 11 bases, 12 bases remained unmatched. Germline V gives CDR1 KGHSH, CDR2 LQKENI. The CDR3 has 15 residues. CDR3 bases: TGTGCCAGCTCACCACCTTCGACAGGGTTGGTGGGTGCTTTCTTT. It specifies CASSPPSTGLVGAFF.

The chain joins TRBV28 to TRBJ2-7, with 9 positions matching TRBD1. Germline assignment: CDR1 MDHEN and CDR2 SYDVKM. This CDR3 spans 16 amino acids. Germline trimming cut 6 bases from V and 7 bases from J; bases unmatched to any gene: 16. The CDR3 sequence is CASSPRGQGHSSEQYF. The CDR3 DNA follows: TGTGCCAGCAGCCCTAGGGGACAGGGACACTCTAGTGAGCAGTACTTC.

This clone was seen a single time. V gene TRBV10-2 combines with J gene TRBJ2-7; D is ambiguous. Germline CDR1 is WSHSY and CDR2 is SAAADI. V gave up 4 bases and J gave up 3 bases, with 10 bases separating them. The CDR3 consists of 13 residues. The CDR3 loop reads CASSAQPVYEQYF. In DNA form, the CDR3 reads TGCGCCAGCAGTGCCCAACCAGTCTACGAGCAGTACTTC.

V usage is TRBV28 and J usage is TRBJ2-7; D is perhaps TRBD1 (6 bases). The CDR3 extends over 16 amino acids. V was cut by 3 bases and J by 2 bases, with 17 bases left in between. The V gene's germline CDR1 is MDHEN and CDR2 SYDVKM. The CDR3 DNA follows: TGTGCCAGCAGTTTTGCAGGACAGCGACCAGCCTACGAGCAGTACTTC. Protein sequence: CASSFAGQRPAYEQYF. The whole variable domain, remainder taken from reference TRBV28 and TRBJ2-7, is DVKVTQSSRYLVKRTGEKVFLECVQDMDHENMFWYRQDPGLGLRLIYFSYDVKMKEKGDIPEGYSVSREKKERFSLILESASTNQTSMYLCASSFAGQRPAYEQYFGPGTRLTVT.

As DNA, the CDR3 is TGTGCCAGCAGTTTTGAGGGAGGTTTCTACAATGAGCAGTTCTTC. This encodes CASSFEGGFYNEQFF. V gene TRBV6-4 combines with J gene TRBJ2-1; D might be TRBD2 (6 bases). The germline V gene encodes CDR1 MRHNA and CDR2 SNTAGT. This CDR3 has 15 amino acids. Deletions cut 5 bases from V and 3 bases from J, with 14 bases between.

This chain links TRBV5-1 with TRBJ2-5; 9 nucleotides line up with TRBD1. This CDR3 comprises 14 residues. The ends lost 6 bases at V and 2 bases at J; junction bases unmatched: 5. Germline V gene lookup returns CDR1 SGHRS and CDR2 YFSETQ. CDR3 residues: CASKRDRVQETQYF. The CDR3 DNA reads as TGCGCCAGCAAGAGGGACAGGGTACAAGAGACCCAGTACTTC.

The CDR3 loop is CASRGQGNTIYF. CDR3 nucleotides: TGTGCCAGCAGGGGGCAGGGAAACACCATATATTTT. The gene calls are TRBV7-3 and TRBJ1-3; a weak D match, TRBD1 (5 bases). Germline values: CDR1 SGHTA, CDR2 FQGTGA. The CDR3 has 12 amino acids. Trimming pared 6 bases from V and 4 bases from J, leaving 7 bases between.

The V call is TRBV19, the J call TRBJ1-2, with D hard to call. Germline V gives CDR1 LNHDA, CDR2 SQIVND (reference sequence). The CDR3 has 12 residues. Trimming removed 8 bases at V and 7 bases at J, with 14 bases between. This CDR3 is CASHSPRGGYTF. In nucleotides, the CDR3 is TGTGCCAGTCACTCACCCCGGGGTGGCTACACCTTC.

The chain employs TRBV7-9 and TRBJ1-2, with a possible D match to TRBD1 (5 bases). The V and J ends lost 5 bases and 5 bases respectively, with 12 bases between them. The CDR3 has 13 residues. Germline V gives CDR1 SEHNR, CDR2 FQNEAQ (reference sequence). The CDR3 sequence: CASSRDGVYGYTF. The CDR3, as DNA: TGTGCCAGCAGCCGGGACGGAGTATATGGCTACACCTTC.

The genes are TRBV6-5 and TRBJ2-7; D might be TRBD1 or TRBD2, each matching 5 bases. V lost 2 bases and J lost 4, with 15 bases in between. Looked up from germline, CDR1 is MNHEY and CDR2 is SVGAGI. CDR3 length equals 15 residues. CDR3 loop: CASSYRPGREYEQYF. The CDR3 DNA reads TGTGCCAGCAGTTACAGACCGGGACGGGAATACGAGCAGTACTTC.

The V and J genes are TRBV6-5 and TRBJ1-3; possibly TRBD1 for D (5 bases). This CDR3 has 15 residues. The V and J ends lost 5 bases and 0 bases respectively, with 11 bases between them. The germline V gene encodes CDR1 MNHEY and CDR2 SVGAGI. The CDR3: CASSMGLSSGNTIYF. The CDR3 nucleotides read TGTGCCAGCAGTATGGGACTGAGCTCTGGAAACACCATATATTTT.

The genes are TRBV5-1 and TRBJ2-3; 8 bases are a match to TRBD2. V was clipped by 0 bases and J by 3 bases; unmatched bases: 9. Germline CDR1 reads SGHRS; CDR2 reads YFSETQ. The CDR3 is made up of 17 amino acids. The DNA for the CDR3 is TGCGCCAGCAGCTTGGCCGGAAGCGGGAGTGGAACAGATACGCAGTATTTT. Amino acids: CASSLAGSGSGTDTQYF.